This TCR beta chain derives from a study of cytomegalovirus exposure and HLA in healthy donors. As for the study in general: Ancestry clustering placed 70% to 90% of more than 350 genotyped donors in the Caucasian-associated cluster.

Donors counted as nominally healthy when sampled, yet unrecorded immune exposures were likely. Study outcomes and limitations: Analysis was carried out at a later point, and it linked a missense DCLRE1C variant to TCR beta V- and J-gene trimming. One later analysis reportedly identified an Asian-associated ancestry cluster that showed fewer N-insertions than the approximately 700-donor mean.

This clone was detected only a few times. Antigen specificity is unknown. Primers included in the PCR were 60 Vbeta and 13 Jbeta primers. Some clones are missing from TCRdb's copy, which holds only in-frame ones; the method was immunoSEQ multiplex PCR. Of 150,000 or so clones in the sample, roughly 80% were seen once. Germline CDR1 reads SGHAT; CDR2 reads FQNNGV. The V end was cut by 5 bases, the J end by 9 bases, with 11 bases between. The CDR3 runs to 12 residues. V and J are TRBV11-2 and TRBJ2-4; D might be TRBD2 (6 bases). Sequenced: PBMCs. The receptor comes from a woman between 18 and 30 years old in good health and CMV-seronegative. The CDR3 nucleotides are TGTGCCAGCAGCGAAGCTAGCGCCATTCAGTACTTC. Translated: CASSEASAIQYF.